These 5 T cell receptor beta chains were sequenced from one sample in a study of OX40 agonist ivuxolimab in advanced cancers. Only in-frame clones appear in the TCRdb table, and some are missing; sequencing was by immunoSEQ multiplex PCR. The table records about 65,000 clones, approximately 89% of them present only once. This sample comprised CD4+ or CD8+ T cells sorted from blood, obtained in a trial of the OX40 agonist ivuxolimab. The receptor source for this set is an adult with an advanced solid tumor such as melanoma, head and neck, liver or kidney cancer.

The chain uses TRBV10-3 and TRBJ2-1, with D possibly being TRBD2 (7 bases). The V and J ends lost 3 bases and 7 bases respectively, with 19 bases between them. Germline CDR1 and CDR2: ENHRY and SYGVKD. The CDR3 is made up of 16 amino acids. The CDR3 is CAISDRKRGAWNEQFF. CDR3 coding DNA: TGTGCCATCAGTGACAGAAAACGGGGGGCTTGGAATGAGCAGTTCTTC.

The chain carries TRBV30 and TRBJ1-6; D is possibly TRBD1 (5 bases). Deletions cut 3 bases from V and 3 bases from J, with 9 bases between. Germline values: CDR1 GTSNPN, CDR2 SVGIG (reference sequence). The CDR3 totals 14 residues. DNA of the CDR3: TGTGCCTGGAGGCCGGGGGACTATAATTCACCCCTCCACTTT. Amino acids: CAWRPGDYNSPLHF.

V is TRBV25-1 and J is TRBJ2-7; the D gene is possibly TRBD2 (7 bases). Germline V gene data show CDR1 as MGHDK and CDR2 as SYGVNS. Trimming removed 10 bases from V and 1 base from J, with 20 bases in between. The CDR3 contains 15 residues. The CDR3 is CATAGGPGRSYEQYF. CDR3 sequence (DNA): TGTGCCACGGCCGGGGGGCCAGGTAGGTCCTACGAGCAGTACTTC.

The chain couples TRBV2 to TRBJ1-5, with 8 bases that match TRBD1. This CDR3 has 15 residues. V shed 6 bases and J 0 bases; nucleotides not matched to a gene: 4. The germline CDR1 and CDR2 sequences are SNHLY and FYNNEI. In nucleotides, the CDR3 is TGTGCCAGCAGCGACAGGGGAATTAGCAATCAGCCCCAGCATTTT. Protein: CASSDRGISNQPQHF.

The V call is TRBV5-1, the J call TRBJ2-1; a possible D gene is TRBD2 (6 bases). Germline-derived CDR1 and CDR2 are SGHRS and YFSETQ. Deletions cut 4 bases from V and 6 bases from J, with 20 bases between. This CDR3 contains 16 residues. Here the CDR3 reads CASSPGSQGLSNEQFF. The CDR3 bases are TGCGCCAGCAGCCCCGGGAGTCAGGGACTGAGCAATGAGCAGTTCTTC.